Shown below are 24 T cell receptor beta chains from a single sample sequenced in a study of T cell responses to AZD1222 COVID-19 vaccine. Libraries were prepared by immunoSEQ multiplex PCR; TCRdb keeps only in-frame clonotypes and omits some of them. This sample has about 86,000 clones, with approximately 89% found just once. The sample consisted of peripheral blood, taken 28 days after the second AZD1222 dose. The receptors were gathered from an adult who received the AZD1222 COVID-19 vaccine.

V gene TRBV18 combines with J gene TRBJ2-2; possible D gene TRBD1, 5 bases. This CDR3 comprises 15 residues. Looked up from germline, CDR1 is KGHSH and CDR2 is LQKENI. The V gene lost 0 bases and the J gene lost 0 bases, with 5 bases spanning the gap. The CDR3 protein is CASSPPGANTGELFF. The CDR3 nucleotides are TGTGCCAGCTCACCACCAGGGGCGAACACCGGGGAGCTGTTTTTT.

The chain combines TRBV6-5 with TRBJ1-2, with D possibly TRBD1 on 6 matching bases. Deletions cut 6 bases from V and 3 bases from J, with 11 bases between. The germline V gene has CDR1 MNHEY and CDR2 SVGAGI. The length of the CDR3 is 13 residues. In DNA, the CDR3 is TGTGCCAGCAGCACAGGGTTCCACTATGGCTACACCTTC. Protein product: CASSTGFHYGYTF.

This clone has more than one count but fewer than ten. The rearrangement joins TRBV7-2 to TRBJ1-1; D is ambiguous. Looked up from germline, CDR1 is SGHTA and CDR2 is FQGNSA. The CDR3 contains 13 residues. V shed 1 base and J shed 0 bases, with 3 bases lying between them. In nucleotides, the CDR3 is TGTGCCAGCAGCTTAGAGATGAACACTGAAGCTTTCTTT. It is translated as CASSLEMNTEAFF.

The chain recombines TRBV7-3 with TRBJ2-1; 11 nucleotides line up with TRBD2. Per the germline V gene, CDR1 is SGHTA and CDR2 is FQGTGA. The CDR3 is 16 amino acids. The junction had 5 bases not matched to a gene; V was cut back by 0 bases and J by 7 bases. This CDR3 reads CASSLTPSGGINEQFF. Written as DNA, the CDR3 is TGTGCCAGCAGCTTAACGCCTAGCGGGGGGATAAATGAGCAGTTCTTC.

This clone was seen just once. The rearrangement uses TRBV13 and TRBJ1-2, with 10 bases aligning to TRBD1. The CDR3 is 14 residues long. Germline CDR1 and CDR2: PRHDT and FYEKMQ (reference sequence). Trimming removed 5 bases from V and 3 bases from J; junction bases left unmatched: 3. The CDR3 here is CASSPGTGDYGYTF. The CDR3 DNA follows: TGTGCCAGCAGCCCCGGGACAGGGGACTATGGCTACACCTTC. Full variable domain (remainder filled in from reference TRBV13 and TRBJ1-2): AAGVIQSPRHLIKEKRETATLKCYPIPRHDTVYWYQQGPGQDPQFLISFYEKMQSDKGSIPDRFSAQQFSDYHSELNMSSLELGDSALYFCASSPGTGDYGYTFGSGTRLTVV.

The V and J genes are TRBV3-1 (or the pseudogene TRBV3-2) and TRBJ2-5; maybe TRBD1 (6 bases). This CDR3 comprises 17 residues. The V gene's germline CDR1 is LGHDT and CDR2 YNNKEL (reference sequence). Trimming cost V 0 bases and J 1 base, with 15 bases left between them. DNA of the CDR3: TGTGCCAGCAGCCAAGAGGATAACCAGGACAGCCAAGAGACCCAGTACTTC. Protein product: CASSQEDNQDSQETQYF.

The rearrangement uses TRBV10-3 and TRBJ2-1; D ambiguous. V was shortened by 4 bases and J by 5 bases, with 6 bases between the two germline ends. The CDR3 spans 12 residues. Per germline, CDR1 ENHRY and CDR2 SYGVKD. The chain's CDR3 is CAISGVDNEQFF. CDR3 nucleotides: TGTGCCATCAGTGGGGTGGACAATGAGCAGTTCTTC.

J is TRBJ2-2 and V is TRBV9; D may be TRBD1 (6 bases). Trimming left V 0 bases short and J 2 bases short, with 17 bases between. Germline CDR1 is SGDLS and CDR2 is YYNGEE. The CDR3 is 18 amino acids. The CDR3 loop reads CASSVATPGTLNTGELFF. The CDR3 DNA follows: TGTGCCAGCAGCGTAGCTACGCCCGGGACACTTAACACCGGGGAGCTGTTTTTT.

The rearrangement links TRBV6-4 to TRBJ2-1; TRBD2 aligns across 9 bases. CDR3 length equals 15 residues. With V trimmed by 0 bases and J by 3 bases, 0 bases remained unmatched. In germline, CDR1 is MRHNA, CDR2 SNTAGT. The CDR3: CASSDSLAGYNEQFF. The CDR3 region has the DNA TGTGCCAGCAGTGACTCACTAGCGGGCTACAATGAGCAGTTCTTC.

The CDR3 here is CASSTALLDNGPQHF. CDR3 DNA sequence: TGTGCCAGCTCAACGGCCCTTTTGGACAATGGGCCCCAGCATTTT. The rearrangement joins TRBV18 to TRBJ1-5; D perhaps matches TRBD1 (5 bases). CDR3 length equals 15 residues. From germline, CDR1 is KGHSH and CDR2 LQKENI. Trimming stripped 5 bases from V and 9 bases from J, with 20 bases between.

This clone was seen a few times. J is TRBJ1-2 and V is TRBV19; TRBD1 is a possible D gene (5 bases). CDR1 and CDR2 from the germline V gene are LNHDA and SQIVND (reference sequence). The CDR3 runs to 17 residues. The V end was cut by 0 bases, the J end by 8 bases, with 22 bases between. The CDR3 nucleotides are TGTGCCAGTAGTATAGACCTAACCTCGACGGGACCTTTGGGCTACACCTTC. Protein product: CASSIDLTSTGPLGYTF.

The genes are TRBV19 and TRBJ1-4; a possible D gene is TRBD1 (6 bases). V shed 5 bases and J shed 8 bases, with 24 bases lying between them. Germline values: CDR1 LNHDA, CDR2 SQIVND (reference sequence). CDR3 size: 17 residues. The CDR3 nucleotides are TGTGCCAGTAGTGTTATCCGCCCGGGGGCGGGAGACGAAAAACTGTTTTTT. It specifies CASSVIRPGAGDEKLFF.

The rearrangement joins TRBV6-5 to TRBJ2-7, with D possibly matching TRBD1 (6 bases). This CDR3 is 13 amino acids long. The V gene's germline CDR1 is MNHEY and CDR2 SVGAGI. V was clipped by 7 bases and J by 0 bases, with 10 bases between them. The CDR3 region is CASIGQFSYEQYF. The CDR3 DNA is TGTGCCAGCATCGGACAGTTCTCCTACGAGCAGTACTTC.

V and J are TRBV7-9 and TRBJ2-4, with D uncertain. Trimming took off 4 bases at V and 3 bases at J, with 10 bases between the two ends. Germline CDR1 reads SEHNR; CDR2 reads FQNEAQ (reference sequence). The CDR3 is made up of 14 amino acids. As DNA, the CDR3 is TGTGCCAGCAGCTCCGAGACACACAAAAACATTCAGTACTTC. It encodes CASSSETHKNIQYF.

The genes are TRBV28 and TRBJ2-1; D call uncertain. Germline-derived CDR1 and CDR2 are MDHEN and SYDVKM. This CDR3 comprises 15 residues. Trimming removed 3 bases at V and 4 bases at J, with 13 bases between. The CDR3: CASSFVDGSYNEQFF. Here the CDR3 DNA reads TGTGCCAGCAGTTTTGTAGATGGCAGTTACAATGAGCAGTTCTTC.

V gene TRBV29-1 combines with J gene TRBJ1-2; 7 positions agree with TRBD1. Germline CDR1 reads SQVTM; CDR2 reads ANQGSEA. Losses at the gene ends were 7 bases for V and 4 bases for J; bases not matched to a gene: 3. The CDR3 runs 11 residues. The DNA for the CDR3 is TGCAGCGCGGGACAGAGCTATGGCTACACCTTC. Protein sequence: CSAGQSYGYTF.

The V gene is TRBV6-4, the J gene TRBJ2-1; D is possibly TRBD1 (6 bases). V was pared by 3 bases and J by 4 bases, with 10 bases between. Looked up from germline, CDR1 is MRHNA and CDR2 is SNTAGT. This CDR3 region has 14 residues. CDR3 DNA: TGTGCCAGCAGTGAAACGGACAGATACAATGAGCAGTTCTTC. Translation: CASSETDRYNEQFF.

This chain connects TRBV7-2 to TRBJ2-7; 7 positions agree with TRBD2. Germline CDR1 SGHTA, CDR2 FQGNSA. The CDR3 has 14 residues. V was clipped by 7 bases and J by 2 bases; unmatched bases: 8. CDR3 sequence: CASNIRGGTYEQYF. The CDR3 DNA reads TGTGCCAGCAATATACGGGGAGGGACCTACGAGCAGTACTTC.

This clone was seen only a few times. The rearrangement links TRBV19 to TRBJ1-1; 11 nucleotides agree with TRBD1. The CDR3 consists of 14 residues. Germline trimming cut 6 bases from V and 4 bases from J; bases unmatched to any gene: 4. Germline V gene lookup returns CDR1 LNHDA and CDR2 SQIVND (reference sequence). CDR3 region: CASRPDRGLTEAFF. The DNA of the CDR3 is TGTGCCAGTAGACCGGACAGGGGGCTCACTGAAGCTTTCTTT.

The rearrangement links TRBV6-2 or TRBV6-3 to TRBJ2-7; maybe TRBD2 (5 bases). With 5 bases removed from V and 3 bases from J, the gap between germline ends came to 8 bases. Germline V gene lookup returns CDR1 MNHEY and CDR2 SVGEGT. This CDR3 has 12 residues. In nucleotides, the CDR3 is TGTGCCAGCAGTCCGGGAATCTACGAGCAGTACGTC. Its protein is CASSPGIYEQYV.

CDR3 amino acids: CASSLLAGGDGEQFF. CDR3 sequence (DNA): TGTGCCAGCAGCTTACTAGCGGGGGGGGATGGTGAGCAGTTCTTC. The chain recombines TRBV5-4 with TRBJ2-1; 13 bases are a match to TRBD2. The CDR3 is 15 amino acids. Germline lookup yields CDR1 SGHNT and CDR2 YYREEE (reference sequence). Trimming removed 2 bases from V and 9 bases from J; junction bases left unmatched: 5.

This clone was seen only a few times. V gene TRBV7-3 combines with J gene TRBJ1-6; D ambiguous. Germline-derived CDR1 and CDR2 are SGHTA and FQGTGA. Trimming took off 5 bases at V and 9 bases at J, with 11 bases between the two ends. CDR3 length: 13 amino acids. The CDR3 DNA sequence: TGTGCCAGCAGCCCCGCCTCGGGTTCACCCCTCCACTTT. Translation: CASSPASGSPLHF.

The V and J genes are TRBV30 and TRBJ1-4, with D perhaps matching TRBD1 (5 bases). Trimming cost V 7 bases and J 0 bases, with 15 bases left between them. The CDR3 runs to 15 residues. The germline gives CDR1 GTSNPN, CDR2 SVGIG (reference sequence). CDR3 in amino acids: CAYNRDDATNEKLFF. CDR3 DNA sequence: TGTGCCTACAACCGGGACGATGCAACTAATGAAAAACTGTTTTTT.

The chain has TRBV10-2 and TRBJ2-7, with 8 bases lining up with TRBD1. The trim removed 3 bases at V and 4 bases at J, leaving 5 bases unmatched. The CDR3 length is 14 residues. The V gene's germline CDR1 is WSHSY and CDR2 SAAADI. CDR3 protein: CASSEGDRKYEQYV. CDR3 bases: TGCGCCAGCAGTGAAGGGGACAGGAAATACGAGCAGTACGTC.